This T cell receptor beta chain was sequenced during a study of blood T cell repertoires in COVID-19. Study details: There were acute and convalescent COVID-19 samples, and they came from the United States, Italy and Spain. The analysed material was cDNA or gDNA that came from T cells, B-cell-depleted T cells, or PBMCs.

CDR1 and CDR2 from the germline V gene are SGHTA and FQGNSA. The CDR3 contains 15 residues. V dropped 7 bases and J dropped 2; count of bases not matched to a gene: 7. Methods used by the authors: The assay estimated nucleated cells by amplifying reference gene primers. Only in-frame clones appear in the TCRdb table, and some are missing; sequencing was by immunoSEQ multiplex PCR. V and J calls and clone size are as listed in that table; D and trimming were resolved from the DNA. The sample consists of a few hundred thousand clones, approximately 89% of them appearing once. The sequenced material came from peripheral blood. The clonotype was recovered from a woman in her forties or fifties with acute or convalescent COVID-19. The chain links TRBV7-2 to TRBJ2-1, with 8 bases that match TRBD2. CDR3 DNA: TGTGCCAGCATAAGGCCGGGAGGGCCCTACAATGAGCAGTTCTTC. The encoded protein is CASIRPGGPYNEQFF. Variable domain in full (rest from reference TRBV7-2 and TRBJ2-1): GAGVSQSPSNKVTEKGKDVELRCDPISGHTALYWYRQSLGQGLEFLIYFQGNSAPDKSGLPSDRFSAERTGGSVSTLTIQRTQQEDSAVYLCASIRPGGPYNEQFFGPGTRLTVL.